The T cell receptor (beta chain) under discussion was sequenced for a study of blood T cell repertoires in COVID-19 (dated by TCRdb to about 2020). Context from the whole study: Samples covering the acute and convalescent phases of COVID-19 were provided by collaborators in the United States, Italy and Spain. The prospective study material was composed of cDNA or gDNA derived from T cells, B-cell-depleted T cells, or PBMCs. The dataset comprised deeply sampled blood TCRbeta repertoires from subjects exposed to, actively infected with, or recovered from COVID-19. The repertoires were made available in a free public database intended to serve as a resource for research on the immune response to SARS-CoV-2. The samples were drawn from the first 160 participants of the ongoing ImmuneRACE study and from under 1,500 subjects provided by 6 global collaborators. Sample metadata almost always included a de-identified subject ID, COVID-19 status, age in years and sex. Where available, HLA class I and class II types were obtained from metadata supplied by the sample provider rather than from assay-based typing. Results the study describes overall, beyond this receptor: Clinical and demographic metadata were provided uncurated, with the amount varying by source and participant.

The CDR3 covers 15 residues, taking in both the cysteine and the phenylalanine. Just CDR3 DNA is preserved here, 45 bases in frame from base 1. CDR1 and CDR2 are read off the germline V gene as SQVTM and ANQGSEA. Germline trimming: 6 bases from V, 8 bases from J; junction bases outside gene matches: 15. In the prospective study, participants were roughly 18 to 95 years old, resided in 24 geographic areas of the United States, and were enrolled through a virtual design. In the prospective study, participants were assigned to cohorts based on the clinical history participants reported in a screening survey and a study questionnaire. Exposed participants had been in contact, within 2 weeks of entering the study, with a person who had a PCR-confirmed or clinician-diagnosed case of COVID-19. Each participant in the prospective study had whole blood, serum and a nasopharyngeal or oropharyngeal swab collected by mobile phlebotomists. Prospective study participants could optionally give additional blood draws and questionnaires over an approximately two-month period. Before DNA extraction, blood samples from the prospective study were shipped at room temperature or frozen.

TCRbeta CDR3 regions were amplified from genomic DNA using the immunoSEQ Assay, a bias-controlled multiplex PCR. The original methods were these. The number of nucleated cells in each sample was estimated by amplification of reference gene primers within the assay. To quantify the absolute abundance of each unique TCRbeta CDR3 rearrangement, sequence reads were collapsed and filtered. Productive Simpson clonality was computed per sample as the square root of Simpson's diversity index over productive rearrangements. Here the immuneACCESS table is served through TCRdb, limited to in-frame sequences with V and J called. Missing clones are a known gap in these copies; in checked studies unresolved V genes cover under half, and the rest lacks a known reason. V and J calls and clone size are copied from that table; D and trimming were computed from the DNA. In this sample the table shows 320,000 or so clones, 85% of which occur a single time. The top ten constitute 1.5% to 2% of the sample.

Regarding this clone: The clone's antigen remains unknown. No per-base quality is available; no much larger clone lies one base away.

The sequence links TRBV29-1 to TRBJ2-2; a stretch of 7 junction bases matches TRBD1. The sequencing input was PBMCs or T cells enriched from blood (not recorded which). The source of this sequence is a woman in her thirties who had been exposed to COVID-19. The bases are TGCAGCGTCGTAGGGACAGTGTCCCTGGGTGGGGAGCTGTTTTTT. Translated, this gives CSVVGTVSLGGELFF.